The next 14 T cell receptor beta chains were all read from a single sample in a study of blood T cell repertoires in COVID-19. Sequenced by immunoSEQ multiplex PCR; TCRdb stores in-frame clones only, minus some. This sample has approximately 300,000 clones, with over 80% found just once. Sequences were obtained from peripheral blood. The source is a woman aged 45 to 65 with COVID-19, enrolled during active disease.

This chain uses TRBV30 with TRBJ1-5; 8 bases fit TRBD1. V gave up 7 bases and J gave up 5 bases; unmatched junction bases: 7. Germline CDR1 and CDR2: GTSNPN and SVGIG (reference sequence). This CDR3 has 13 amino acids. For the CDR3, the DNA is TGTGCCTCCGGACAGGGTGACTATCAGCCCCAGCATTTT. This codes for CASGQGDYQPQHF.

V is TRBV24-1 and J is TRBJ2-3, with TRBD1 identical over 9 bases. Germline V gene lookup returns CDR1 KGHDR and CDR2 SFDVKD. V was clipped by 3 bases and J by 4 bases; unmatched bases: 7. The CDR3 runs 16 residues. The CDR3 loop is CATSDPGQGSSDTQYF. The DNA for the CDR3 is TGTGCCACCAGTGATCCGGGACAGGGTTCGTCAGATACGCAGTATTTT.

This rearrangement joins TRBV2 to TRBJ2-1, with 8 bases identical to TRBD2. Germline V gene lookup returns CDR1 SNHLY and CDR2 FYNNEI. Losses at the gene ends were 8 bases for V and 6 bases for J; bases not matched to a gene: 6. The CDR3 spans 13 residues. CDR3 sequence (DNA): TGTGCCAGCCGGGAGGGCCACGGCAATGAGCAGTTCTTC. This sequence encodes CASREGHGNEQFF.

The chain has TRBV11-3 and TRBJ2-3; a possible D gene is TRBD2 (6 bases). V lost 1 base and J lost 2, with 10 bases in between. There are 15 residues in the CDR3. The germline V gene has CDR1 SGHNT and CDR2 YENEEA. The CDR3 spells CASSLAGEVTDTQYF. CDR3 DNA: TGTGCCAGCAGCTTAGCGGGGGAGGTCACAGATACGCAGTATTTT. Full variable domain (missing parts from reference TRBV11-3 and TRBJ2-3): EAGVVQSPRYKIIEKKQPVAFWCNPISGHNTLYWYLQNLGQGPELLIRYENEEAVDDSQLPKDRFSAERLKGVDSTLKIQPAELGDSAVYLCASSLAGEVTDTQYFGPGTRLTVL.

The V and J genes are TRBV7-2 and TRBJ2-7, with D perhaps TRBD2 (5 bases). CDR3 length equals 12 residues. V was shortened by 11 bases and J by 1 base, with 12 bases between the two germline ends. CDR1 and CDR2 (germline): SGHTA, FQGNSA. CDR3 amino acids: CAYPPGSYEQYF. Written as DNA, the CDR3 is TGTGCCTACCCCCCGGGGTCCTACGAGCAGTACTTC.

The chain combines TRBV9 with TRBJ2-7; 7 bases line up with TRBD2. The germline gives CDR1 SGDLS, CDR2 YYNGEE. The CDR3 is 16 residues long. V lost 3 bases to trimming and J lost 2 bases; unmatched junction nucleotides: 11. As DNA, the CDR3 is TGTGCCAGCAGCGGTGGGTACGCTAGCGGACCCTACGAGCAGTACTTC. Its translation is CASSGGYASGPYEQYF.

The rearrangement joins TRBV4-1 to TRBJ2-3; 13 nucleotides agree with TRBD2. Germline values: CDR1 MGHRA, CDR2 YSYEKL. The length of the CDR3 is 16 residues. With V trimmed by 4 bases and J by 7 bases, 8 bases remained unmatched. In nucleotides, the CDR3 is TGCGCCAGCAGCCTGACACTAGCGGGAGGGACCCATACGCAGTATTTT. This sequence encodes CASSLTLAGGTHTQYF.

J is TRBJ2-7 and V is TRBV6-5; 8 bases line up with TRBD2. Germline loops: CDR1 MNHEY, CDR2 SVGAGI. Trimming removed 5 bases from V and 0 bases from J; junction bases left unmatched: 6. The CDR3 spans 15 residues. As DNA, the CDR3 is TGTGCCAGCAGTCCTGGGGGACTAGGCTCCTACGAGCAGTACTTC. Its translation is CASSPGGLGSYEQYF.

The rearrangement uses TRBV21-1 and TRBJ1-5; TRBD1 is the table's D call, not checked against the DNA. TRBV21-1 is an annotated pseudogene. The CDR3 totals 17 residues. The CDR3 here is CASRLVPGQAVHQPQHF. CDR3 in DNA: TGTGCCAGCAGGCTTGTACCGGGACAGGCGGTACATCAGCCCCAGCATTTT.

The rearrangement joins TRBV5-4 to TRBJ2-1; TRBD2 matches 8 bases. The germline V gene has CDR1 SGHNT and CDR2 YYREEE (reference sequence). The trim removed 4 bases at V and 2 bases at J, leaving 5 bases unmatched. This CDR3 has 15 residues. CDR3 nucleotide sequence: TGTGCCAGCAGCAGTAGCGGGACCCCCTACAATGAGCAGTTCTTC. Translation: CASSSSGTPYNEQFF.

The CDR3 DNA reads as TGTGCCAGCAGCTTTTCAACAGGGCGCTATGGCTACACCTTC. Residues: CASSFSTGRYGYTF. The genes are TRBV7-2 and TRBJ1-2; D perhaps matches TRBD1 (6 bases). Germline V lookup: CDR1 SGHTA, CDR2 FQGNSA. CDR3 length: 14 residues. Trimming removed 3 bases at V and 4 bases at J, with 12 bases between.

This sequence joins TRBV5-1 and TRBJ2-7, with 9 bases fitting TRBD2. From germline, CDR1 is SGHRS and CDR2 YFSETQ. V lost 7 bases, J lost 5 bases, and 16 bases stayed unmatched. CDR3 length equals 16 residues. This chain's CDR3 is CASGSIAGVGTDEQYF. In DNA, the CDR3 is TGCGCCAGCGGGTCAATAGCGGGAGTAGGCACGGACGAGCAGTACTTC. Combining the CDR3 with reference TRBV5-1 and TRBJ2-7 gives the whole variable domain KAGVTQTPRYLIKTRGQQVTLSCSPISGHRSVSWYQQTPGQGLQFLFEYFSETQRNKGNFPGRFSGRQFSNSRSEMNVSTLELGDSALYLCASGSIAGVGTDEQYFGPGTRLTVT.

This chain uses TRBV6-5 with TRBJ1-2, with TRBD1 identical over 7 bases. CDR1 and CDR2 (germline): MNHEY, SVGAGI. Trimming cost V 4 bases and J 0 bases; bases outside gene matches: 8. CDR3 length equals 16 residues. The CDR3 nucleotides read TGTGCCAGCAGTTCTAGATATCAGGGGGCTAACTATGGCTACACCTTC. Translating it yields CASSSRYQGANYGYTF.

This chain links TRBV11-2 with TRBJ1-4, with D possibly matching TRBD1 (6 bases). The CDR3 consists of 16 residues. Germline V gene sequence: CDR1 SGHAT, CDR2 FQNNGV. Trimming shortened V by 5 bases and J by 8 bases, and 21 bases separated the two germline ends. The CDR3 DNA sequence: TGTGCCAGCAGCCCCCACGGGACAAACTCATACGAAAAACTGTTTTTT. As protein: CASSPHGTNSYEKLFF.